This T cell receptor beta chain emerged from a study of blood T cell repertoires in COVID-19. On the study more broadly: Sources were T cells, B-cell-depleted T cells, or PBMCs; the material itself was cDNA or gDNA.

In the authors' methods: Cell counts per sample came from amplifying reference gene primers. Method: immunoSEQ multiplex PCR; TCRdb's copy keeps in-frame clones and lacks some. That table furnishes V, J and clone size, whereas the DNA furnished D and trimming. Among a few hundred thousand clones listed, 70% to 90% were seen once. V lost 6 bases, J lost 5 bases, and 13 bases lay in between. Per the germline V gene, CDR1 is SGHAT and CDR2 is FQNNGV. The CDR3 is made up of 13 amino acids. The chain couples TRBV11-2 to TRBJ1-2; D may be TRBD1 (5 bases). The specimen was peripheral blood. The TCR originated in a woman older than 75 with acute or convalescent COVID-19. DNA of the CDR3: TGTGCCAGCAGTCTGACAGCCTTTTATGGCTACACCTTC. Translated: CASSLTAFYGYTF.